A single T cell receptor beta chain is shown here with its context. Its antigen is as yet unknown. A 3' RACE protocol on RNA, with unique molecular identifiers, produced the TCR library. TCRdb re-called the 3' RACE reads with MiXCR, one entry per CDR3 protein. Of 30,000 to 40,000 distinct CDR3 sequences in the sample, over 6.5% were seen once. The data originate from a study of HIV-infected children after antiretroviral therapy interruption. About the study: Interruption group median age 9.5 years; continuous group roughly 8 years. In continuous treatment, analyzed samples were from weeks 0, 48 and 150. Study-level results: Naive CD4+ sequences overlapped less between time points once interruption began. The Gini coefficient of naive CD4+ repertoires rose, returning to baseline by 3 years.

The treatment denotes: PENTA 11 planned treatment interruption arm or continuous ART arm. Per germline, CDR1 SGHAT and CDR2 FQNNGV. The CDR3 loop spans 17 amino acids. Trimming pared 5 bases from V and 3 bases from J, leaving 22 bases between. This clonotype originated in a pool of human donors with HIV. The chain recombines TRBV11-2 with TRBJ2-5; a weak D match, TRBD2 (6 bases). The sequences come from CD45RA+ CD4+ T cells from PBMCs, pooled from several time points, collected from a donor given antiretroviral therapy, either interrupted or continuous. This sample's subset: naive CD4+ CD45RA+ CD45RO- T cells. The CDR3 reads CASSPNPGLGMEETQYF. The CDR3 DNA follows: TGTGCCAGCAGCCCAAACCCGGGACTGGGAATGGAAGAGACCCAGTACTTC.